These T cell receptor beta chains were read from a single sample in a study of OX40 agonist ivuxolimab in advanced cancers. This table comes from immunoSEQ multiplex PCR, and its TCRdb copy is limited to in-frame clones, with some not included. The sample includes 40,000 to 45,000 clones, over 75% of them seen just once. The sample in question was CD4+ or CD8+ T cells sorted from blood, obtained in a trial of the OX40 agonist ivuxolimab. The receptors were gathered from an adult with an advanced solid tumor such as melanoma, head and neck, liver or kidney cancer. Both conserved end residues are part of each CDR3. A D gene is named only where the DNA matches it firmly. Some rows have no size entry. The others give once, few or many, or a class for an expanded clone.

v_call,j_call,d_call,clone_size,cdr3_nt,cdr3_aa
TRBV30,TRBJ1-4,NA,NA,TGTGCCTGGAGTGATCACAGGGCAACTAATGAAAAACTGTTTTTT,CAWSDHRATNEKLFF
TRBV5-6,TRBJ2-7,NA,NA,TGTGCCAGCATCCCAGGTCCCGGAGCTCGCGCCTACGAGCAGTACTTC,CASIPGPGARAYEQYF
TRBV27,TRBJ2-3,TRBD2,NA,TGTGCCAGCAGTCCGACTAGCGCCGCGGGGGGTACGCAGTATTTT,CASSPTSAAGGTQYF
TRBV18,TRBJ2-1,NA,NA,TGTGCCAGCTCACCAGGAGTCGGGACTTCCGACAATGAGCAGTTCTTC,CASSPGVGTSDNEQFF
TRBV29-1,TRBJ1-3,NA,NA,TGCAGCGTTGAAGAGGACAGAAACACCATATATTTT,CSVEEDRNTIYF
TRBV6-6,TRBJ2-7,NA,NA,TGTGCCAGCAGAACCCGGGACTGGTCCTACGAGCAGTACTTC,CASRTRDWSYEQYF
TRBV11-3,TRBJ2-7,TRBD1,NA,TGTGCCAGCGAGAGACAGGGAGCCTACGAGCAGTACTTC,CASERQGAYEQYF
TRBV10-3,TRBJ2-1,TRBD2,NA,TGTGCCATCTCCCTAGCGGGGGGCTCCTACAATGAGCAGTTCTTC,CAISLAGGSYNEQFF
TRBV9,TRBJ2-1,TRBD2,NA,TGTGCCAGCAGCGTAGTGGGGGGGAGTAATGAGCAGTTCTTC,CASSVVGGSNEQFF
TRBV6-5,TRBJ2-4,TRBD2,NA,TGTGCCAGCAGCCTGCGCAGGGAGGGCAAAAACATTCAGTACTTC,CASSLRREGKNIQYF
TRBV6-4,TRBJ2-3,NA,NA,TGTGCCAGCAGTATAGGACTAAAGGATACGCAGTATTTT,CASSIGLKDTQYF
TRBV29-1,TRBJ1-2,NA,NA,TGCAGCGTTGAACACAGTGGCTATGGCTACACCTTC,CSVEHSGYGYTF
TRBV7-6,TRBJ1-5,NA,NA,TGTGCCAGCAGCTTAGCGCCGCCTCCCAATCAGCCCCAGCATTTT,CASSLAPPPNQPQHF
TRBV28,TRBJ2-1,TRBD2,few,TGTGCCAGTTGGGAAAGACTAGCGAGGGGTGAGCAGTTCTTC,CASWERLARGEQFF
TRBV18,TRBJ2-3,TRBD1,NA,TGTGCCAGCTCACCGGACAGGGGGTTTACGCAGTATTTT,CASSPDRGFTQYF
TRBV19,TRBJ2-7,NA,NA,TGTGCCAGTAGTATAGGGACAGAGCTGTCCGAGCAGTACTTC,CASSIGTELSEQYF
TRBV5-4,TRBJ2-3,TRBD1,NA,TGTGCCAGCAGCCCCCCCAGGGGGACCACAGATACGCAGTATTTT,CASSPPRGTTDTQYF
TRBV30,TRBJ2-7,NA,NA,TGTGCCTGGACTTATCCAGGGTTCTTCTACGAGCAGTACTTC,CAWTYPGFFYEQYF
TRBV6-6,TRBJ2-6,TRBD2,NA,TGTGCCAGCAGTTTCGGGAGGGCTGGGGCCAACGTCCTGACTTTC,CASSFGRAGANVLTF
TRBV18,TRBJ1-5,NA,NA,TGTGCCAGCTCACCTAGCCTAGGAGGCGCAAGGCAGCCCCAGCATTTT,CASSPSLGGARQPQHF
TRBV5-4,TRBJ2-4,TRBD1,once,TGTGCCAGCAGCCCAGGGGGTGGGGCCAAAAACATTCAGTACTTC,CASSPGGGAKNIQYF
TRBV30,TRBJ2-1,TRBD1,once,TGTGCCTGGAGTCCTGGGACAGGGAGTGAGCAGTTCTTC,CAWSPGTGSEQFF
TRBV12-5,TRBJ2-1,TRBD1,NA,TGTGCTAGTGGTTTGGCCGGGACAGACTACAATGAGCAGTTCTTC,CASGLAGTDYNEQFF
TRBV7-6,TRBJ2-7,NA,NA,TGTGCCAGCAGCTTCGCCGGGACAAACGAGCAGTACTTC,CASSFAGTNEQYF
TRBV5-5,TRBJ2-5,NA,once,TGTGCCAGCATCCAACTCCTGGAGACCCAGTACTTC,CASIQLLETQYF
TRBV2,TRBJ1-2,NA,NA,TGTGCCAGCAGTTCTGACAGGCACTATGGCTACACCTTC,CASSSDRHYGYTF
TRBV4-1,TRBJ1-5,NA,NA,TGCGCCAGCAGCCAAGATGAGGACAGCCTCCCGTTAGTTCCCCAGCATTTT,CASSQDEDSLPLVPQHF
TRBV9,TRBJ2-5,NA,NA,TGTGCCAGCAGCTCCGGGACGGATGGGTATTGGAAAGGCCAGTACTTC,CASSSGTDGYWKGQYF
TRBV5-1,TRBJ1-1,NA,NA,TGCGCCAGCAGCTTGGCCCCCGGGAGAAACACTGAAGCTTTCTTT,CASSLAPGRNTEAFF
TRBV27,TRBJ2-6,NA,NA,TGTGCCAGCAGCGTCCTCAGCTCTGGGGCCAACGTCCTGACTTTC,CASSVLSSGANVLTF
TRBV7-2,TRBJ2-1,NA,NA,TGTGCCAGCAGCCCGCGGACCGTAAGGGATGAGCAGTTCTTC,CASSPRTVRDEQFF
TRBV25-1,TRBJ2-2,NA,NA,TGTGCCAGCAGTGAGTCAACAGGTACCGGGGAGCTGTTTTTT,CASSESTGTGELFF
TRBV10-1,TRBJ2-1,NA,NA,TGCGCCAGCTCTAATGGGGGCTACGGGAATGAGCAGTTCTTC,CASSNGGYGNEQFF
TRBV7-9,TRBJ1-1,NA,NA,TGTGCCAGCAGCTGGCTAGCGGGGACTGAAGCTTTCTTT,CASSWLAGTEAFF
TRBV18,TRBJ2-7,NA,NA,TGTGCCAGCTCACCACCCGGGCCAGCCCGATACGAGCAGTACTTC,CASSPPGPARYEQYF
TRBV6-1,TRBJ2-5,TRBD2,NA,TGTGCCAGCAGTGCTAGCGGGCCCGTCCAAGAGACCCAGTACTTC,CASSASGPVQETQYF
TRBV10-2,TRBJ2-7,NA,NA,TGCGCCAGTTCAGAATCGGCCTACGAGCAGTACTTC,CASSESAYEQYF
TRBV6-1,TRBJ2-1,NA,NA,TGTGCCAGCGGCCGGGACCCCCGGCACAATGAGCAGTTCTTC,CASGRDPRHNEQFF
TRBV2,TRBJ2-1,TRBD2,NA,TGTGCCAGCAGTGAAACGGTAGCGGGAGATACTTACAATGAGCAGTTCTTC,CASSETVAGDTYNEQFF
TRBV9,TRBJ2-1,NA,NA,TGTGCCAGCAGCGTAGGGAGGGCGGCCTACAATGAGCAGTTCTTC,CASSVGRAAYNEQFF
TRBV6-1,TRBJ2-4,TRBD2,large,TGTGCCAGCAGCCAGGGACTAGAAAACATTCAGTACTTC,CASSQGLENIQYF
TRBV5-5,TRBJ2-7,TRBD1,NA,TGTGCCAGCAGCTTCCAGGGGGACGAGCAGTACTTC,CASSFQGDEQYF